Listed here is a single T cell receptor beta chain. This sample is drawn from a study of cytomegalovirus exposure and HLA in healthy donors. A multiplex PCR was run with 60 Vbeta primers and 13 Jbeta primers. Produced via immunoSEQ multiplex PCR; TCRdb's table is partial and in-frame only. The data hold 35,000 to 55,000 clones, with around three quarters observed a single time. This CDR3 has 16 amino acids. V lost 1 base and J 1 base, leaving 14 bases between the germline ends. Per germline, CDR1 LGHNA and CDR2 YSLEER. The chain recombines TRBV4-3 with TRBJ2-7, with D unresolved. Sequenced sample: PBMCs. This sequence originates from a man aged 30 to 45 in good health and CMV-seronegative. CDR3 DNA sequence: TGCGCCAGCAGCCAAGGCGAGTTTCGGTCATCCTACGAGCAGTACTTC. Amino acid sequence: CASSQGEFRSSYEQYF.